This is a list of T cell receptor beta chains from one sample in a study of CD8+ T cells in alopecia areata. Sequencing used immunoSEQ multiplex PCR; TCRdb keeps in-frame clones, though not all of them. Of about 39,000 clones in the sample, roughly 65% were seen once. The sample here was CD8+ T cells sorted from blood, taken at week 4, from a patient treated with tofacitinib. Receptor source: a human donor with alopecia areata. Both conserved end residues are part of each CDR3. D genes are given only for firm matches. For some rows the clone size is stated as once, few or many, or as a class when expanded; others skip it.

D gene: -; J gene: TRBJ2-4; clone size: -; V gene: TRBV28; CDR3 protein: CASSLEENIQYF; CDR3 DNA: TGTGCCAGCAGTTTAGAAGAAAACATTCAGTACTTC
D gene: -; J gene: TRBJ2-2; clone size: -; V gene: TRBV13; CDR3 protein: CATVGGGLSGELFF; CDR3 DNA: TGTGCCACCGTAGGGGGTGGTCTCTCCGGGGAGCTGTTTTTT
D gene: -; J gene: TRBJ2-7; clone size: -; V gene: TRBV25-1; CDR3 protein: CASSERTDYEQYF; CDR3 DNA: TGTGCCAGCAGTGAACGGACGGACTACGAGCAGTACTTC
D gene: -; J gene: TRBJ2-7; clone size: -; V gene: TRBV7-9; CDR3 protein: CASSPRSGGIGEQYF; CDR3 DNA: TGTGCCAGCAGCCCTCGGAGTGGTGGAATTGGCGAGCAGTACTTC
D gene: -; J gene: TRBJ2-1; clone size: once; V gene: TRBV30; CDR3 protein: CAWSANNEQFF; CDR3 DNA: TGTGCCTGGAGTGCCAATAATGAGCAGTTCTTC
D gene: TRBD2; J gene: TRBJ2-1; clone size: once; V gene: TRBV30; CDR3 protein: CAWSLAVYNEQFF; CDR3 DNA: TGTGCCTGGAGTCTAGCGGTGTACAATGAGCAGTTCTTC
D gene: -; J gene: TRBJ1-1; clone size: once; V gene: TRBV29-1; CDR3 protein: CSAPASGSEAFF; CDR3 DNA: TGCAGCGCCCCAGCCTCAGGAAGTGAAGCTTTCTTT
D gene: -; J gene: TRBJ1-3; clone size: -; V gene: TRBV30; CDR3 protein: CAWSGSGNTIYF; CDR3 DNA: TGTGCCTGGAGTGGATCTGGAAACACCATATATTTT
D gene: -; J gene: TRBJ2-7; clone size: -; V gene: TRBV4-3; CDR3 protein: CASSQDQAEYEQYF; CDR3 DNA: TGCGCCAGCAGCCAAGATCAGGCAGAGTACGAGCAGTACTTC
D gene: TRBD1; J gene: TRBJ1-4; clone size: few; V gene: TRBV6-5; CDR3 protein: CASSPGQGNEKLFF; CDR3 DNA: TGTGCCAGCAGTCCGGGACAGGGGAATGAAAAACTGTTTTTT
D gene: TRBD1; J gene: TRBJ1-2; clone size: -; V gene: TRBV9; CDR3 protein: CASSATGGNDGYTF; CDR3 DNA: TGTGCCAGCAGCGCGACAGGGGGCAACGATGGCTACACCTTC
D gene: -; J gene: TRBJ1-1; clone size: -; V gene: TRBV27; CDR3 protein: CASGLLGDTEAFF; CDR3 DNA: TGTGCCAGCGGATTGTTGGGGGACACTGAAGCTTTCTTT
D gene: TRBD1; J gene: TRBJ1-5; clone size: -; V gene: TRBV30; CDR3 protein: CAWNPTGISNQPQHF; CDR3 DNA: TGTGCCTGGAACCCGACAGGGATAAGCAATCAGCCCCAGCATTTT
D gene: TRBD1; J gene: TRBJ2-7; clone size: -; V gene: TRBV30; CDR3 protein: CAWRVDRGYEQYF; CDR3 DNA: TGTGCCTGGAGGGTTGACAGGGGCTACGAGCAGTACTTC
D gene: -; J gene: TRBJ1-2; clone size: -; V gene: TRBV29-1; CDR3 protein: CSVEDLTRVGYGYTF; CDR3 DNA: TGCAGCGTTGAAGATCTCACCAGGGTCGGCTATGGCTACACCTTC
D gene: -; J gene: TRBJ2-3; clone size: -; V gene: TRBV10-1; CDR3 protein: CASSPLEGGIRDTQYF; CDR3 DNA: TGCGCCAGCAGCCCACTGGAAGGCGGGATTAGGGATACGCAGTATTTT
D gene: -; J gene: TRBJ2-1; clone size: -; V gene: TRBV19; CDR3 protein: CASSIPGGHNEQFF; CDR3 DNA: TGTGCCAGTAGTATACCCGGGGGCCACAATGAGCAGTTCTTC
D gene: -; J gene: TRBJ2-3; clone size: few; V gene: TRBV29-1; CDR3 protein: CSARPNPLTPASDTQYF; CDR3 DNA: TGCAGCGCACGGCCCAATCCACTAACCCCCGCCTCAGATACGCAGTATTTT
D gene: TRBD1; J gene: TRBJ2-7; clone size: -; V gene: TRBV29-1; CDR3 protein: CSTTGTGEYEQYF; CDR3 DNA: TGCAGCACCACCGGGACAGGGGAATACGAGCAGTACTTC
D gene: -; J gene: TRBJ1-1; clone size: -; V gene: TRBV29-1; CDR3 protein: CSVEAGGVNTEAFF; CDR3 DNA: TGCAGCGTTGAAGCGGGAGGCGTTAACACTGAAGCTTTCTTT
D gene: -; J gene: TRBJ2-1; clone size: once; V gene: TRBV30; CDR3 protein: CAWSVGDEQFF; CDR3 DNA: TGTGCCTGGAGTGTCGGCGATGAGCAGTTCTTC
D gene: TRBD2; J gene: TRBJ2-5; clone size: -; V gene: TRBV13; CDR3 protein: CASAGASGGQETQYF; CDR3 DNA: TGTGCCAGCGCTGGGGCTAGCGGGGGACAAGAGACCCAGTACTTC
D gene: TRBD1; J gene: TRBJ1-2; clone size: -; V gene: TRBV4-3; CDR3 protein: CASSQDRGQGADGYTF; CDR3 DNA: TGCGCCAGCAGCCAAGATAGGGGACAGGGGGCGGATGGCTACACCTTC
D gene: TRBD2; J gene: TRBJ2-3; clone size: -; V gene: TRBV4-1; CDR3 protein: CASSQGLAPDTQYF; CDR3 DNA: TGCGCCAGCAGCCAGGGACTAGCCCCAGATACGCAGTATTTT
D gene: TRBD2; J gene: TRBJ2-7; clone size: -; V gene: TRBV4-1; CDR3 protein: CASSHKRGESYEQYF; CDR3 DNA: TGCGCCAGCAGCCATAAGCGGGGGGAATCCTACGAGCAGTACTTC
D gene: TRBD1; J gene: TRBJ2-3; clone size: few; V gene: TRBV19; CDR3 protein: CASSIRTTDRSTDTQYF; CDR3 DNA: TGTGCCAGTAGTATCCGGACCACGGACAGGTCCACAGATACGCAGTATTTT
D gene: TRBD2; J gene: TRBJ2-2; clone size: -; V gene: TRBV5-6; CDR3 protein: CASSSSGTSEYTGELFF; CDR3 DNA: TGTGCCAGCAGCTCGTCCGGGACTAGCGAGTACACCGGGGAGCTGTTTTTT
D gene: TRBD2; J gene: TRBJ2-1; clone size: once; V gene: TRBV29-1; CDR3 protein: CSLSPSGSYNEQFF; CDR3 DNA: TGCAGCTTGAGCCCTAGCGGATCCTACAATGAGCAGTTCTTC
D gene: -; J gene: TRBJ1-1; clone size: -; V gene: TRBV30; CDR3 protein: CAWSVGTEAFF; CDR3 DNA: TGTGCCTGGAGTGTTGGCACTGAAGCTTTCTTT
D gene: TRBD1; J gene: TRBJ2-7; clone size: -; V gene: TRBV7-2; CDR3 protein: CASSLAGGQSYEQYF; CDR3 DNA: TGTGCCAGCAGCTTAGCTGGGGGACAGAGCTACGAGCAGTACTTC
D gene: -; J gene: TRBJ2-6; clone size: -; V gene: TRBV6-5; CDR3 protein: CASSLGGANVLTF; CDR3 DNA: TGTGCCAGCAGTTTAGGTGGGGCCAACGTCCTGACTTTC
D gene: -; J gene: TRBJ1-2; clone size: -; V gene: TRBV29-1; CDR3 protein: CSVEGGPNYGYTF; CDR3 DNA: TGCAGCGTTGAAGGGGGTCCTAACTATGGCTACACCTTC
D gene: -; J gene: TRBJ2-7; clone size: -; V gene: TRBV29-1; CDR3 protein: CSVFTGLREQYF; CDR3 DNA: TGCAGCGTTTTTACAGGATTGAGGGAGCAGTACTTC
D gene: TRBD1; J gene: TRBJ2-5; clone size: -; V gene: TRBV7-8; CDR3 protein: CASSLSGSGQRETQYF; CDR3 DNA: TGTGCCAGCAGCTTAAGTGGGTCGGGACAGAGGGAGACCCAGTACTTC
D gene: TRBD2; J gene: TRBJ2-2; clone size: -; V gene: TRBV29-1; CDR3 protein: CSVGGGLTGELFF; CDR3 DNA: TGCAGCGTGGGCGGGGGACTCACCGGGGAGCTGTTTTTT
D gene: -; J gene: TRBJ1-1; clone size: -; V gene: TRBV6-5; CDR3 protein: CASWDMADEAFF; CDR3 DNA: TGTGCCAGCTGGGATATGGCGGATGAAGCTTTCTTT
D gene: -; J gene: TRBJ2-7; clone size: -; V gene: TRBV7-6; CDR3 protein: CASSNGYEQYF; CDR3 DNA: TGTGCCAGCAGTAACGGGTACGAGCAGTACTTC